This TCR beta chain was recorded in a study of T and B cells in COVID-19 patients. Study overall: Of around 21 active-infection patients, 12 were critically ill with mechanical ventilation or extracorporeal membrane oxygenation.

BIOMED2 TRB-A/B primer pools were used in multiplex TRB PCR. TCRdb ran MiXCR on the multiplex PCR reads and lists one entry per CDR3 protein. This sample yields thousands of distinct CDR3 sequences, of which over 25% are seen a single time; roughly a quarter belongs to the top ten. TRB was amplified from about 260-540 ng of blood genomic DNA. With 2 bases removed from V and 2 bases from J, the gap between germline ends came to 7 bases. The CDR3 runs to 13 residues. Per the germline V gene, CDR1 is SGHKS and CDR2 is YYEKEE (reference sequence). The chain couples TRBV5-5 to TRBJ1-2; D unresolved. The TCR was taken from a human donor who had recovered from COVID-19. The specimen sequenced was blood. For the CDR3, the DNA is TGTGCCAGCAGCTTCGATATGAACTATGGCTACACCTTC. The encoded protein is CASSFDMNYGYTF.